Listed here is a single T cell receptor (beta chain). The data were obtained in a study of shared clonotypes between healthy human individuals. The CDR3 contains 14 residues. Germline V CDR1 and CDR2: SGHKS, YYEKEE (reference sequence). Trimming left V 4 bases short and J 7 bases short, with 17 bases between. The healthy adult donors were HIV-negative and reported no recent acute infections or vaccinations. All of the donors resided in Nashville, Tennessee, and each was a Caucasian adult. The assay was immunoSEQ multiplex PCR, and TCRdb's table has in-frame clones only and misses some. This table holds 800,000 to 1,200,000 clones, more than 75% found once.

The specimen sequenced was memory CD4+ T cells from PBMCs. As for subset: CD45RA-negative fraction. The receptor comes from a man between 18 and 29 years old in good health. Some clones in this sample may be carry-over from other donors' samples. The chain is built from TRBV5-5 and TRBJ2-5; D gene uncertain. CDR3 bases: TGTGCCAGCAGCCCCACGCCCGGGTCAGGGACCCAGTACTTC. This gives the protein CASSPTPGSGTQYF.